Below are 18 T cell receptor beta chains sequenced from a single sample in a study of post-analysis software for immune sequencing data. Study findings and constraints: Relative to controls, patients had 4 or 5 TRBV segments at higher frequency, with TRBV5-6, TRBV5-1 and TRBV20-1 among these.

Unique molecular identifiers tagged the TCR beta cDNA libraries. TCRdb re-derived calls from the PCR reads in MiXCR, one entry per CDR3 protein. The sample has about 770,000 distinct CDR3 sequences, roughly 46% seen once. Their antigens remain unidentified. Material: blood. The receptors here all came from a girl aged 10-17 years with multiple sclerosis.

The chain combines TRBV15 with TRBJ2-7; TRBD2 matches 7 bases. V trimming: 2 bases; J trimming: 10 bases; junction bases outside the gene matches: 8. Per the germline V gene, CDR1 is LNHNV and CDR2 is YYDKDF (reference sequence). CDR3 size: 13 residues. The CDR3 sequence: CATSRSRGGTQYF. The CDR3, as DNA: TGTGCCACCAGCAGATCTCGCGGGGGAACCCAGTACTTC.

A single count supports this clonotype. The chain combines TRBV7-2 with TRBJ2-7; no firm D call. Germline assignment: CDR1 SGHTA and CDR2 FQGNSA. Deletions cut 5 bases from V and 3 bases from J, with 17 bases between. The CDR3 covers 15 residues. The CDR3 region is CASSSWTATIYEQYF. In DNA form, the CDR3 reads TGTGCCAGCAGCAGCTGGACGGCAACCATCTACGAGCAGTACTTC.

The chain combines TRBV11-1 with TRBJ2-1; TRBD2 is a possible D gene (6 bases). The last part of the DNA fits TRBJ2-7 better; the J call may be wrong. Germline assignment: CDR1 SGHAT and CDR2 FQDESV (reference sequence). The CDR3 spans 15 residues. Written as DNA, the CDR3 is TGTGCCAGCAGTCTTAGCGGTGTCTCCTACAATGAGCAGTACTTC. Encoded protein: CASSLSGVSYNEQYF.

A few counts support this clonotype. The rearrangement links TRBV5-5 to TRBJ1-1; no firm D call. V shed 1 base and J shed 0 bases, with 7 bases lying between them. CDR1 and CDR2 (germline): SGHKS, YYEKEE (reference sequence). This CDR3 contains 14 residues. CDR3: CASSLQRMNTEAFF. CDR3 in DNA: TGTGCCAGCAGCTTGCAGCGGATGAACACTGAAGCTTTCTTT. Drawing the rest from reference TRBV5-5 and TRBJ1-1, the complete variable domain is DAGVTQSPTHLIKTRGQQVTLRCSPISGHKSVSWYQQVLGQGPQFIFQYYEKEERGRGNFPDRFSARQFPNYSSELNVNALLLGDSALYLCASSLQRMNTEAFFGQGTRLTVV.

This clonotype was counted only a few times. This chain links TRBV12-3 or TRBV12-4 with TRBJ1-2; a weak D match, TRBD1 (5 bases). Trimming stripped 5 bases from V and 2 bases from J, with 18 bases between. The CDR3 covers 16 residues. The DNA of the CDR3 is TGTGCCAGCAGTCCACCCCGGGGTAGGGGCAACTATGGCTACACCTTC. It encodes CASSPPRGRGNYGYTF.

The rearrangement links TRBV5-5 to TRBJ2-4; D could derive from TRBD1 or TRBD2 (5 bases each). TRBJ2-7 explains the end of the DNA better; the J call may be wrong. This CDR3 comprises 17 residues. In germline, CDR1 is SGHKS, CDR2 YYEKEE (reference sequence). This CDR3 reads CASSLSFRDVISYEQYF. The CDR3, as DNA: TGTGCCAGCAGCTTGAGTTTCCGGGACGTAATATCCTACGAGCAGTACTTC.

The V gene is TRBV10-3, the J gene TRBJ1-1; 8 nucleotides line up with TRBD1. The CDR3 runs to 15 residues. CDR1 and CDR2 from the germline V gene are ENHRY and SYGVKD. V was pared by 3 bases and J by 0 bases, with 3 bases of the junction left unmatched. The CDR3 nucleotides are TGTGCCATCAGTGACCAGACAGGGGTGAACACTGAAGCTTTCTTT. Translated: CAISDQTGVNTEAFF.

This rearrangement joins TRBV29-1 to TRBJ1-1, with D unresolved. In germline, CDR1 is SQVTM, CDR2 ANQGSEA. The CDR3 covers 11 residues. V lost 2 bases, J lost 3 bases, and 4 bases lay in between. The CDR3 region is CSVEWDTEAFF. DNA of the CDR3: TGCAGCGTTGAATGGGACACTGAAGCTTTCTTT.

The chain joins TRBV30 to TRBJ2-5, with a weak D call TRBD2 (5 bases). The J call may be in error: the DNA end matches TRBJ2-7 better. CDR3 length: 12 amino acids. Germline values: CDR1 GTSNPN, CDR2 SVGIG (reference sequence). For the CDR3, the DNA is TGTGCCTGGAAAGGAGGTTCCTACGAGCAGTACTTC. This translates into CAWKGGSYEQYF.

Here the CDR3 DNA reads TGTGCCAGCAGCTCCCTAGGGGGCTCAGGGGCCAAAAACATTCAGTACTTC. Amino acid sequence: CASSSLGGSGAKNIQYF. J is TRBJ2-4 and V is TRBV7-2, with 7 nucleotides matching TRBD1. Trimming took 4 bases from V and 1 from J; bases not matched to a gene: 10. There are 17 residues in the CDR3. Germline V lookup: CDR1 SGHTA, CDR2 FQGNSA.

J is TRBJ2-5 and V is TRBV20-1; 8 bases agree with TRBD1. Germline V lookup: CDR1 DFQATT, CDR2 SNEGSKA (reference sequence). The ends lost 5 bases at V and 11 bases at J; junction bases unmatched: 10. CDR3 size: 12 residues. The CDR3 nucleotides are TGCAGTGCTTACCAGGGGGCTCGGGAGCAGTACTTC. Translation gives CSAYQGAREQYF.

DNA for the CDR3: TGTGCCTGGAGTGAGGGATATCAGCCCCAGCATTTT. It yields the protein CAWSEGYQPQHF. The rearrangement joins TRBV30 to TRBJ1-5, with D unclear. With 1 base removed from V and 5 bases from J, the gap between germline ends came to 6 bases. Per germline, CDR1 GTSNPN and CDR2 SVGIG (reference sequence). This CDR3 is built from 12 residues.

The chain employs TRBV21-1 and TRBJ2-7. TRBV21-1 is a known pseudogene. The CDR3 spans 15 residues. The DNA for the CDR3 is TGTGTCAGCAGCAAAAGATCTAGAAAGAACCACGAGCAGTACTTC. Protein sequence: CVSSKRSRKNHEQYF.

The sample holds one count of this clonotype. The CDR3 spells CASSVKRSTDTQYF. The CDR3 DNA follows: TGTGCCAGCAGTGTAAAGCGGAGCACAGATACGCAGTATTTT. This chain joins TRBV2 and TRBJ2-3; D perhaps matches TRBD2 (5 bases). CDR1 and CDR2 from the germline V gene are SNHLY and FYNNEI. The CDR3 loop spans 14 amino acids. The V end lost 4 bases, the J end lost 0 bases, and 8 bases lay between the germline ends.

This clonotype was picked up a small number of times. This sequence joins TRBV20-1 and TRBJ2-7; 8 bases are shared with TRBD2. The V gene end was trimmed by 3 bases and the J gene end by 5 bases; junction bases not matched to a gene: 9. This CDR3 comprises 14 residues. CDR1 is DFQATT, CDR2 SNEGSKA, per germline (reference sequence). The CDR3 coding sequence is TGCAGTGCTAGGGGGACTAGACGATACAACGAGCAGTACTTC. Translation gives CSARGTRRYNEQYF.

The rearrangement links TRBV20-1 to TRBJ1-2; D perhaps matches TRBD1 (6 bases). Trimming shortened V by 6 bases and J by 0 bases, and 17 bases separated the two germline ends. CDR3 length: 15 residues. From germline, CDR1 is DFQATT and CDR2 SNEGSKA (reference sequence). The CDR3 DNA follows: TGCAGTGCGCTTAGGACAGTAACGGCTAACTATGGCTACACCTTC. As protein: CSALRTVTANYGYTF.

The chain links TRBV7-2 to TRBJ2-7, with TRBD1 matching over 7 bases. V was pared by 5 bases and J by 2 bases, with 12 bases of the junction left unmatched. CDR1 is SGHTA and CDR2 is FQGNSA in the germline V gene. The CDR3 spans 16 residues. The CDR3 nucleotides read TGTGCCAGCAGCGACTCCGGGACAGTGCAAACCTACGAGCAGTACTTC. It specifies CASSDSGTVQTYEQYF.

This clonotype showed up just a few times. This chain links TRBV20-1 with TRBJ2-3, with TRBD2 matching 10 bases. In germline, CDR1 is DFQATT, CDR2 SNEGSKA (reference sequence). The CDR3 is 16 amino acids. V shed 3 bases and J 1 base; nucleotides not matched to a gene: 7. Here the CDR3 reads CSASPLAGRGTDTQYF. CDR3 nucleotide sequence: TGCAGTGCTAGCCCACTAGCGGGACGTGGCACAGATACGCAGTATTTT.